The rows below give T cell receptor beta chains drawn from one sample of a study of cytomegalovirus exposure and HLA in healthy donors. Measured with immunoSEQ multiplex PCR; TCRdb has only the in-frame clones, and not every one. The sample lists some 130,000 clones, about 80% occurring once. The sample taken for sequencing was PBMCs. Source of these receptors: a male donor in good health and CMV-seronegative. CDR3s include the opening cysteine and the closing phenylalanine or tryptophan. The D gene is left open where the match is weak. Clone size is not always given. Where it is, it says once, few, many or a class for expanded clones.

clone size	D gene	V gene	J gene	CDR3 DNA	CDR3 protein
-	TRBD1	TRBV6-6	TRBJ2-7	TGTGCCAGCAGTACCGGGACAGGGATAGCCGAGCAGTACTTC	CASSTGTGIAEQYF
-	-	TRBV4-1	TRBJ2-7	TGCGCCAGCAGCCGGGACTCACTTTCCTACGAGCAGTACTTC	CASSRDSLSYEQYF
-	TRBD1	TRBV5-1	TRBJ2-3	TGCGCCAGCAGCGGGTACAGGGGTCCGACCGATACGCAGTATTTT	CASSGYRGPTDTQYF
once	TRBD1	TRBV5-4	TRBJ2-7	TGTGCCAGCGCAAGGGACAGGGTGTACGAGCAGTACTTC	CASARDRVYEQYF
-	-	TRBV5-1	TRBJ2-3	TGCGCCAGCAGCTCCCGCTCGGTGCCCACAGATACGCAGTATTTT	CASSSRSVPTDTQYF
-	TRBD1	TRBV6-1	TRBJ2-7	TGTGCCAGCAGTGAAAAAGGGACAGGGGGCTACGAGCAGTACTTC	CASSEKGTGGYEQYF
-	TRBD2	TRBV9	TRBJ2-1	TGTGCCAGCAGCCGTGGGGAGCGGGGGGGTACCTACAATGAGCAGTTCTTC	CASSRGERGGTYNEQFF
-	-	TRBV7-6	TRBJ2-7	TGTGCCAGCAGCCCCGACAGGCGTCCGTACGGGCAGTACTTC	CASSPDRRPYGQYF
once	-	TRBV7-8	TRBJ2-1	TGTGCCAGCAGCGGACAAAGTAATGAGCAGTTCTTC	CASSGQSNEQFF
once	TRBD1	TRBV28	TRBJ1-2	TGTGCCAGCAGTTTGCCACAGGGGTTTGGCTACACCTTC	CASSLPQGFGYTF
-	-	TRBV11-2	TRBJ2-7	TGTGCCAGCAGCTTAGAATGGGGAGGAACCTACGAGCAGTACTTC	CASSLEWGGTYEQYF
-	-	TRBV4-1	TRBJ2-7	TGCGCCAGCAGCCGTATCGGACAAGGAATGGTCGAGCAGTACTTC	CASSRIGQGMVEQYF
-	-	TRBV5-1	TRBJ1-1	TGCGCCAGCAGCGTCGGCGGGATGGGGACTGAAGCTTTCTTT	CASSVGGMGTEAFF
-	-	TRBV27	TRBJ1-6	TGTGCCAGCAGTTTTGGTGGAGGAATTTCACCCCTCCACTTT	CASSFGGGISPLHF
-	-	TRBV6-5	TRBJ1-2	TGTGCCAGCAGTTACTCGAACAGGAATCATGGCTACACCTTC	CASSYSNRNHGYTF
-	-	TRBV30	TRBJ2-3	TGTGCCTGGAACCCAGGGACAGATACGCAGTATTTT	CAWNPGTDTQYF
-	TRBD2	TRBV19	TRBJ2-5	TGTGCCAGTAGCACGGGACTAGCGGAAGAGACCCAGTACTTC	CASSTGLAEETQYF
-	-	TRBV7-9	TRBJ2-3	TGTGCCAGCAGTTTAGGAGGGGGAGTAGATACGCAGTATTTT	CASSLGGGVDTQYF
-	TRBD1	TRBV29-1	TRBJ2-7	TGCAGCGGGGGACAGGGGTTTTCCTACGAGCAGTACTTC	CSGGQGFSYEQYF
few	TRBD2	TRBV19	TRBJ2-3	TGTGCCAGTACCCCTGGGGGGGTTACTAGCACAGATACGCAGTATTTT	CASTPGGVTSTDTQYF
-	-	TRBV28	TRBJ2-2	TGTGCCAGCAGTCCCCTGGTAATCAGCGACACCGGGGAGCTGTTTTTT	CASSPLVISDTGELFF
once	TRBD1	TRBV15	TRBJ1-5	TGTGCCACCAGCAGAGAGGGACAGGGGGCCGCGGGTCAGCCCCAGCATTTT	CATSREGQGAAGQPQHF
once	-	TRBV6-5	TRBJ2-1	TGTGCCAGCAGTTACTCGAGTAGCTCCTACAATGAGCAGTTCTTC	CASSYSSSSYNEQFF
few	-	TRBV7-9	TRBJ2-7	TGTGCCAGCAGCTTAGTTGGTTCCAGGAACGACGAGCAGTACTTC	CASSLVGSRNDEQYF
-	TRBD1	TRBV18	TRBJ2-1	TGTGCCAGCCTAGAGTCACACAGGGGTTCTGTCCACAATGAGCAGTTCTTC	CASLESHRGSVHNEQFF
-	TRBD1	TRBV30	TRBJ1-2	TGTGCCTGGAGCGCTACAGGGACAGGTGGCTACACCTTC	CAWSATGTGGYTF
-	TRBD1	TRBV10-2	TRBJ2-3	TGCGCCAGCAGTGGACGGGACAGGGGGTTAGATACGCAGTATTTT	CASSGRDRGLDTQYF
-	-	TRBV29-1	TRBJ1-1	TGCAGCGTTGGTCAGGGAAACACTGAAGCTTTCTTT	CSVGQGNTEAFF
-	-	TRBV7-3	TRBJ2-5	TGTGCCAGCAGCTCATCCGGCAGGGACCAAGAGACCCAGTACTTC	CASSSSGRDQETQYF
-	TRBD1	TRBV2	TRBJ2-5	TGTGCCAGCAGGCGGACAGGGAAAGAAGAGACCCAGTACTTC	CASRRTGKEETQYF
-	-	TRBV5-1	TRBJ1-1	TGCGCCAGCAGCCCTGACAGACCGAACACTGAAGCTTTCTTT	CASSPDRPNTEAFF
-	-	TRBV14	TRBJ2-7	TGTGCCAGCAGCAAGAACAGTGCCAAGAACGAGCAGTACTTC	CASSKNSAKNEQYF
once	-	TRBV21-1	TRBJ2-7	TGTGCCAGCGGAGGAGGGGTCGAGCAGTACTTC	CASGGGVEQYF
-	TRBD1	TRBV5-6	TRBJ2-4	TGTGCCAGCAGCCAGGCAACAGGGGCGAAAAACATTCAGTACTTC	CASSQATGAKNIQYF
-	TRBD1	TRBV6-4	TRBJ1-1	TGTGCCAGCAGACCCGTACAGGGGGCCGCTGAAGCTTTCTTT	CASRPVQGAAEAFF
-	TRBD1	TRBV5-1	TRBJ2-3	TGCGCCAGCAGCTTTAGAGGGACAGGGAGAACAGATACGCAGTATTTT	CASSFRGTGRTDTQYF
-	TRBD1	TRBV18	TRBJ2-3	TGTGCCAGCTCACCTTGGGACAGGGTTACGGATACGCAGTATTTT	CASSPWDRVTDTQYF
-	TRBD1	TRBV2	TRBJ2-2	TGTGCCAGCAGGTGGGGACAGGGGAGCACCGGGGAGCTGTTTTTT	CASRWGQGSTGELFF
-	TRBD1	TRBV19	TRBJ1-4	TGTGCCAGTAGTCTCCGACGACAGGGAACTAATGAAAAACTGTTTTTT	CASSLRRQGTNEKLFF
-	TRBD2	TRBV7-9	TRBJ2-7	TGTGCCAGCAGTCGGGGAGCTGTTGGCGGGGGAAACTACGAGCAGTACTTC	CASSRGAVGGGNYEQYF
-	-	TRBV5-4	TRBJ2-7	TGTGCCAGCAGCCGCCTCCTACAGGGCATCTACGAGCAGTACTTC	CASSRLLQGIYEQYF
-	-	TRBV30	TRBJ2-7	TGTGCCTGGAACCCTGACAGTATCTCCTACGAGCAGTACTTC	CAWNPDSISYEQYF
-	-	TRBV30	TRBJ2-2	TGTGCTAAAAGGAGGGAATTGGCCGGGGAGCTGTTTTTT	CAKRRELAGELFF
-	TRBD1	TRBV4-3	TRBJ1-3	TGCGCCAGCAGCCAACTAATTGGACAGGGGAGTGGAAACACCATATATTTT	CASSQLIGQGSGNTIYF
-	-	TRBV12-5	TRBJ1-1	TGTGCTAGTTCACTTGCTCCCCTGAACACTGAAGCTTTCTTT	CASSLAPLNTEAFF
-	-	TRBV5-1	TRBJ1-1	TGCGCCAGCAGCTTGGAAGACAGCACTGAAGCTTTCTTT	CASSLEDSTEAFF
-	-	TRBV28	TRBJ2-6	TGTGCCAGCAGTTTCCCCGGCTCTGGGGCCAACGTCCTGACTTTC	CASSFPGSGANVLTF
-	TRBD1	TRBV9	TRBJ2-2	TGTGCCAGCAGCGTCGCCCCAGGGGGCACCGGGGAGCTGTTTTTT	CASSVAPGGTGELFF
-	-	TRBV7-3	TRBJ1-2	TGTGCCAGCAGCGGGGGCCGCTATGGCTACACCTTC	CASSGGRYGYTF
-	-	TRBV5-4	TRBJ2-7	TGTGCCAGCAGCTCGACTACTTCCTACGAGCAGTACTTC	CASSSTTSYEQYF
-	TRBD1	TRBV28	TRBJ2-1	TGTGCCAGCAGTCACAGACAGGGGAGGAATGAGCAGTTCTTC	CASSHRQGRNEQFF
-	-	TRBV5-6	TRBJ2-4	TGTGCCAGCAGTAGAAAGGTTGCCAAAAACAGTCAGTACTTC	CASSRKVAKNSQYF